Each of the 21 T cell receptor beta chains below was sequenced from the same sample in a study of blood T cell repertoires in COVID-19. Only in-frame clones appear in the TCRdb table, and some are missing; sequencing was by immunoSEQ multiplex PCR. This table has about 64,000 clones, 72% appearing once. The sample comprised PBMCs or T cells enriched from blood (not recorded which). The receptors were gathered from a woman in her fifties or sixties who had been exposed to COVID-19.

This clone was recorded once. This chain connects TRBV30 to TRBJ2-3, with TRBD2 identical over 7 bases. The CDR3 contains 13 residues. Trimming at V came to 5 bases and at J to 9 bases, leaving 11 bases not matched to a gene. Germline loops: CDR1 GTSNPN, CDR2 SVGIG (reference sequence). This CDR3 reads CAWRGRGGGTQYF. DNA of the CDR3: TGTGCCTGGCGCGGGAGAGGTGGTGGCACGCAGTATTTT.

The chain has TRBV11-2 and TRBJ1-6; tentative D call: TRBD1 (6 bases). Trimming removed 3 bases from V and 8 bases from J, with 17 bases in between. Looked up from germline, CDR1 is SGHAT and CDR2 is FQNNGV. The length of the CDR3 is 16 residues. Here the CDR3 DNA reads TGTGCCAGCAGCTTGTGGTCAGGGGTAGGGGATTCACCCCTCCACTTT. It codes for CASSLWSGVGDSPLHF.

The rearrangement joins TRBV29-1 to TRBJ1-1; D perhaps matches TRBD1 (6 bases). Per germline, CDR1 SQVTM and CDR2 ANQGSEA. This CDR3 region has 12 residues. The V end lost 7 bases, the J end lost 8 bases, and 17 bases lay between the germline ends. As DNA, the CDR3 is TGCAGCGCCGCGGACAGATCACGCGAAGCTTTCTTT. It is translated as CSAADRSREAFF.

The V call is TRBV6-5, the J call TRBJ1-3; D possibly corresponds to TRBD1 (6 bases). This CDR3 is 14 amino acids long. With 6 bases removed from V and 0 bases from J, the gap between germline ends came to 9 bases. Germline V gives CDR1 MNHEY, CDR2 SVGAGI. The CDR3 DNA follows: TGTGCCAGCAGACCGGACAGCTCTGGAAACACCATATATTTT. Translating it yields CASRPDSSGNTIYF.

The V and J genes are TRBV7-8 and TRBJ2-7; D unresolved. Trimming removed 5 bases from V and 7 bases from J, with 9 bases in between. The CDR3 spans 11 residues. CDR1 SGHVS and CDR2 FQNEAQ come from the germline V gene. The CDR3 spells CASSTAGEQYF. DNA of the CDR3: TGTGCCAGCAGCACCGCCGGGGAGCAGTACTTC.

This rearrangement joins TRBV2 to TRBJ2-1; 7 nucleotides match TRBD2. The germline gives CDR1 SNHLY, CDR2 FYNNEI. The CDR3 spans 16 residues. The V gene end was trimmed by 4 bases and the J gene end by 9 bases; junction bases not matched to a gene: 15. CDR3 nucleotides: TGTGCCAGCAGTGTGACTAGCAGAGGCTTTTCGGGTGAGCAGTTCTTC. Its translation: CASSVTSRGFSGEQFF.

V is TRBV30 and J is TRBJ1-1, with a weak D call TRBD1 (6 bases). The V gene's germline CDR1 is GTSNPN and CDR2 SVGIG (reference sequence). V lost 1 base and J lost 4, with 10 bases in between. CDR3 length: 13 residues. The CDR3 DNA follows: TGTGCCTGGAGTGGAGGACAGCTCACTGAAGCTTTCTTT. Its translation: CAWSGGQLTEAFF. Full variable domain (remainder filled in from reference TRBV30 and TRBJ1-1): SQTIHQWPATLVQPVGSPLSLECTVEGTSNPNLYWYRQAAGRGLQLLFYSVGIGQISSEVPQNLSASRPQDRQFILSSKKLLLSDSGFYLCAWSGGQLTEAFFGQGTRLTVV.

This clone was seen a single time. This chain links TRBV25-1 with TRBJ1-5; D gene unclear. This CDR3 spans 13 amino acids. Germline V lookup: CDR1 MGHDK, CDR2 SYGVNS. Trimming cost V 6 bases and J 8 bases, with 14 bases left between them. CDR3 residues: CASRGGWTEPQHF. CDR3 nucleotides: TGTGCCAGCAGAGGAGGCTGGACGGAGCCCCAGCATTTT.

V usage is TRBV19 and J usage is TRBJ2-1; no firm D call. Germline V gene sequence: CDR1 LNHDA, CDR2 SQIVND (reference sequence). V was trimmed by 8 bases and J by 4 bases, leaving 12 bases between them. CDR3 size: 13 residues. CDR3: CASSPWQYNEQFF. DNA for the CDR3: TGTGCCAGTTCCCCCTGGCAGTACAATGAGCAGTTCTTC.

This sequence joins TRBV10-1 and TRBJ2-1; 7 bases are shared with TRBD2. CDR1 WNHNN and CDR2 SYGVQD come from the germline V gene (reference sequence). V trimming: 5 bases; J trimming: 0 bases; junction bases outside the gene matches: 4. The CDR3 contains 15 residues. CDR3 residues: CASSIGGSSYNEQFF. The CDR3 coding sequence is TGCGCCAGCAGTATCGGCGGGAGCTCCTACAATGAGCAGTTCTTC.

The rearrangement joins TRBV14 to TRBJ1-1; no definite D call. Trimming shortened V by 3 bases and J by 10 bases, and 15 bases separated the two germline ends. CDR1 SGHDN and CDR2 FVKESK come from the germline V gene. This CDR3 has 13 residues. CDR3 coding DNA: TGTGCCAGCAGCCAGGCACAGTCCAGTGGAGCTTTCTTT. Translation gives CASSQAQSSGAFF.

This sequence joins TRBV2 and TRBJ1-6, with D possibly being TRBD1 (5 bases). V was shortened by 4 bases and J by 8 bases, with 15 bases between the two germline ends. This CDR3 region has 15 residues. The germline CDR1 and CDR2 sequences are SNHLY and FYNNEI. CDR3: CASSVALGGDSPLHF. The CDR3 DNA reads TGTGCCAGCAGTGTCGCACTGGGGGGAGATTCACCCCTCCACTTT.

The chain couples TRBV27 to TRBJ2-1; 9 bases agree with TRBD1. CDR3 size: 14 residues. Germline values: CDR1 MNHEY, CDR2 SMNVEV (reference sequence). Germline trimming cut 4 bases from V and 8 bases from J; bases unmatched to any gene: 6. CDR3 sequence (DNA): TGTGCCAGCAGTTCCGGACAGGGGTTCCATGAGCAGTTCTTC. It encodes CASSSGQGFHEQFF.

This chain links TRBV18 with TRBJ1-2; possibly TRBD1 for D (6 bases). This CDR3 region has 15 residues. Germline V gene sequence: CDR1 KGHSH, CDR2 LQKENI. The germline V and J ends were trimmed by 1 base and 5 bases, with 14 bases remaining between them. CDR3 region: CASSPQKVGHYGYTF. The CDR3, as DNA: TGTGCCAGCTCACCACAAAAGGTGGGACATTATGGCTACACCTTC.

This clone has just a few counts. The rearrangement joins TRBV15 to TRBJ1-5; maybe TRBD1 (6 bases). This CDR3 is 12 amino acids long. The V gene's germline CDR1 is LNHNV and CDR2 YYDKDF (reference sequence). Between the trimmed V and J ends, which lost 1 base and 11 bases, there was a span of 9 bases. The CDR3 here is CATSRATGSQHF. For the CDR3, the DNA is TGTGCCACCAGCAGAGCAACAGGGTCCCAGCATTTT.

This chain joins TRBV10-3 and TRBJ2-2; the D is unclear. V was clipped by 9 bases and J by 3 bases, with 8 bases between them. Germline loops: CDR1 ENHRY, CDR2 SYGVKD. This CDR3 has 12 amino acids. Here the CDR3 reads CAIRPDTGELFF. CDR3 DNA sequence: TGTGCCATTCGCCCGGACACCGGGGAGCTGTTTTTT.

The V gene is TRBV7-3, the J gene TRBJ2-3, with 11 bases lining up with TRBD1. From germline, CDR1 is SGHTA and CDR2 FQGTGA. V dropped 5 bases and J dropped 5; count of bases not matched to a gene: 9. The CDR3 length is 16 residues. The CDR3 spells CASSPRTGGSGDTQYF. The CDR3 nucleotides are TGTGCCAGCAGCCCTCGGACAGGGGGCTCGGGAGATACGCAGTATTTT.

The CDR3 loop reads CASNNGGNTEAFF. The CDR3 DNA reads TGTGCCAGCAATAATGGAGGGAACACTGAAGCTTTCTTT. V usage is TRBV28 and J usage is TRBJ1-1, with D hard to call. Trimming removed 7 bases from V and 1 base from J, with 10 bases in between. Germline V gene sequence: CDR1 MDHEN, CDR2 SYDVKM. CDR3 size: 13 residues.

The chain's CDR3 is CASSLGPGQNYGYTF. The CDR3 DNA reads as TGTGCCAGCAGCCTAGGCCCGGGACAGAACTATGGCTACACCTTC. This chain connects TRBV7-2 to TRBJ1-2; 7 bases match TRBD1. The CDR3 spans 15 residues. From germline, CDR1 is SGHTA and CDR2 FQGNSA. V was clipped by 5 bases and J by 2 bases; unmatched bases: 8.

The CDR3 here is CASSPQGDRGETQYF. The CDR3 nucleotides read TGTGCCAGCAGCCCCCAGGGGGACAGGGGTGAGACCCAGTACTTC. The genes are TRBV11-3 and TRBJ2-5; 10 nucleotides agree with TRBD1. V shed 5 bases and J 5 bases; nucleotides not matched to a gene: 8. The germline V gene has CDR1 SGHNT and CDR2 YENEEA. The CDR3 has 15 amino acids.

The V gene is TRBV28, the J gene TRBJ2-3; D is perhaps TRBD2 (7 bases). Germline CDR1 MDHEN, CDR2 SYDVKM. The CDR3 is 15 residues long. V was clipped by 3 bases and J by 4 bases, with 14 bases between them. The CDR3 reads CASSFAGGLSDTQYF. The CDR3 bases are TGTGCCAGCAGTTTTGCCGGGGGGCTTTCAGATACGCAGTATTTT.